What follows are 14 T cell receptor beta chains derived from one specimen sequenced in a study of OX40 agonist ivuxolimab in advanced cancers. The method was the immunoSEQ multiplex PCR assay. Here the immuneACCESS table is served through TCRdb, limited to in-frame sequences with V and J called. Missing clones are a known gap in these copies; in checked studies unresolved V genes cover under half, and the rest lacks a known reason. A total of about 68,000 clones appear in this sample, about 85% of them only once. 0.6% to 0.8% of the sample rests with the top ten. This specimen consisted of CD4+ or CD8+ T cells sorted from blood, obtained in a trial of the OX40 agonist ivuxolimab. Receptor source: an adult with an advanced solid tumor such as melanoma, head and neck, liver or kidney cancer.

The chain couples TRBV6-5 to TRBJ1-2; D might be TRBD1 (5 bases). Trimming pared 4 bases from V and 3 bases from J, leaving 15 bases between. CDR3 length: 15 amino acids. The germline CDR1 and CDR2 sequences are MNHEY and SVGAGI. CDR3 loop: CASSSYRTEHYGYTF. The CDR3 DNA reads as TGTGCCAGCAGTTCATACAGGACCGAACACTATGGCTACACCTTC.

CDR3 in amino acids: CASSLMLTAGNTIYF. The CDR3, as DNA: TGTGCCAGCAGCTTAATGCTGACAGCCGGAAACACCATATATTTT. This chain uses TRBV11-2 with TRBJ1-3; TRBD1 might be the D (5 bases). The V gene's germline CDR1 is SGHAT and CDR2 FQNNGV. This CDR3 contains 15 residues. The ends were cut back, 2 bases at V and 4 bases at J, with 12 bases in the middle.

This chain joins TRBV7-2 and TRBJ1-5; the D is unclear. Trimming cost V 1 base and J 3 bases, with 1 base left between them. The CDR3 has 12 amino acids. The germline CDR1 and CDR2 sequences are SGHTA and FQGNSA. Written as DNA, the CDR3 is TGTGCCAGCAGCTTAGACAATCAGCCCCAGCATTTT. Protein sequence: CASSLDNQPQHF.

J is TRBJ1-2 and V is TRBV4-1; possibly TRBD1 for D (6 bases). Germline V gene sequence: CDR1 MGHRA, CDR2 YSYEKL. This CDR3 is 14 amino acids long. The germline V and J ends were trimmed by 1 base and 2 bases, with 8 bases remaining between them. CDR3 in amino acids: CASSQVGQNYGYTF. The CDR3 bases are TGCGCCAGCAGCCAAGTCGGACAGAACTATGGCTACACCTTC.

This clone came up a few times. The CDR3 here is CASSTNHGRGNEKLFF. CDR3 nucleotide sequence: TGTGCCAGTAGTACAAACCATGGCAGGGGAAATGAAAAACTGTTTTTT. This chain joins TRBV19 and TRBJ1-4, with TRBD1 as a possible D gene (6 bases). V lost 4 bases, J lost 5 bases, and 17 bases lay in between. The germline V gene encodes CDR1 LNHDA and CDR2 SQIVND (reference sequence). This CDR3 spans 16 amino acids.

This rearrangement joins TRBV6-6 to TRBJ2-1, with TRBD1 matching 10 bases. The CDR3 is made up of 15 amino acids. Germline lookup yields CDR1 MNHNY and CDR2 SVGAGI (reference sequence). The V gene end was trimmed by 3 bases and the J gene end by 6 bases; junction bases not matched to a gene: 5. CDR3 protein: CASSYPGQGINEQFF. CDR3 nucleotides: TGTGCCAGCAGTTATCCGGGACAGGGGATCAATGAGCAGTTCTTC.

The chain links TRBV6-5 to TRBJ2-7; tentatively, D is TRBD2 (6 bases). The germline V gene encodes CDR1 MNHEY and CDR2 SVGAGI. V gave up 8 bases and J gave up 2 bases, with 16 bases separating them. The CDR3 loop spans 14 amino acids. The CDR3 loop is CASYSGGGAYEQYF. CDR3 nucleotides: TGTGCCAGCTATTCCGGGGGAGGCGCCTACGAGCAGTACTTC.

This clone was detected only once. The chain joins TRBV6-5 to TRBJ1-6, with no clear D. The CDR3 loop spans 14 amino acids. Germline assignment: CDR1 MNHEY and CDR2 SVGAGI. V shed 2 bases and J shed 9 bases, with 11 bases lying between them. The CDR3 reads CASSYGRSSSPLHF. For the CDR3, the DNA is TGTGCCAGCAGTTACGGACGGTCCTCTTCACCCCTCCACTTT.

This sequence joins TRBV5-4 and TRBJ1-1, with D tentatively TRBD1 (6 bases). The CDR3 is made up of 13 amino acids. In germline, CDR1 is SGHNT, CDR2 YYREEE (reference sequence). V lost 2 bases, J lost 4 bases, and 9 bases lay in between. DNA of the CDR3: TGTGCCAGCAGCTTTAAGGGGGGCACTGAAGCTTTCTTT. Translated, it gives CASSFKGGTEAFF.

This chain joins TRBV6-5 and TRBJ2-7; D gene unclear. The CDR3 spans 16 residues. Per germline, CDR1 MNHEY and CDR2 SVGAGI. V lost 0 bases to trimming and J lost 6 bases, with 18 bases between them. CDR3 in amino acids: CASSYSILGTSIEQYF. The CDR3 DNA reads TGTGCCAGCAGTTACTCGATACTCGGAACATCCATCGAGCAGTACTTC.

Concerning this clone: An end of the junction differs from the germline gene, which may be a read error. The CDR3 nucleotides are TGTGCCAGCACCCCCCCGATGGTCTACGAGCAGTGCTTC. Residues: CASTPPMVYEQCF. The chain employs TRBV7-2 and TRBJ2-7, with D uncertain. This CDR3 contains 13 residues. CDR1 is SGHTA, CDR2 FQGNSA, per germline.

The rearrangement links TRBV7-9 to TRBJ2-2; D unresolved. The germline CDR1 and CDR2 sequences are SEHNR and FQNEAQ (reference sequence). Between the trimmed V and J ends, which lost 3 bases and 1 base, there was a span of 6 bases. This CDR3 has 14 amino acids. The CDR3 bases are TGTGCCAGCAGCTTCCGACAGAACACCGGGGAGCTGTTTTTT. Translated: CASSFRQNTGELFF.

The genes are TRBV6-1 and TRBJ1-1; 8 bases line up with TRBD1. From germline, CDR1 is MNHNS and CDR2 SASEGT. The CDR3 extends over 15 amino acids. V shed 8 bases, J shed 0 bases, and the junction held 8 bases outside the gene matches. CDR3 amino acids: CASHPDRVLNTEAFF. The CDR3 DNA is TGTGCCAGCCATCCGGACAGGGTCCTGAACACTGAAGCTTTCTTT.

This rearrangement joins TRBV6-5 to TRBJ1-2; D remains ambiguous. The CDR3 totals 13 residues. Germline CDR1 is MNHEY and CDR2 is SVGAGI. Trimming removed 0 bases at V and 5 bases at J, with 7 bases between. The CDR3 DNA is TGTGCCAGCAGTTACTCGAACGGGTATGGCTACACCTTC. It encodes CASSYSNGYGYTF.